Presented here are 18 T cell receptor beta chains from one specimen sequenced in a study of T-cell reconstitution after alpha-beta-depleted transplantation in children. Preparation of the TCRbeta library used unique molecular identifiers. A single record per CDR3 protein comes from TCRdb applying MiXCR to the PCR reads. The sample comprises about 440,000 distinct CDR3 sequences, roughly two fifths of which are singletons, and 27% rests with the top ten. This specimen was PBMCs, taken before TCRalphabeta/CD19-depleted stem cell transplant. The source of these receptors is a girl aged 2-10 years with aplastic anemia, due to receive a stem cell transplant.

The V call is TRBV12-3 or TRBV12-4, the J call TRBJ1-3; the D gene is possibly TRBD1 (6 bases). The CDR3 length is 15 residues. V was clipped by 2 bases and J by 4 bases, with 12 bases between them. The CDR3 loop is CASSLLAGAGNTIYF. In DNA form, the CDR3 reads TGTGCCAGCAGTTTATTGGCAGGGGCAGGAAACACCATATATTTT.

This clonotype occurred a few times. CDR3 coding DNA: TGCAGCGTTGTCAGGAACTACGAGCAGTACTTC. Translated, it gives CSVVRNYEQYF. V usage is TRBV29-1 and J usage is TRBJ2-7; no clear D. CDR1 is SQVTM, CDR2 ANQGSEA, per germline. Between the trimmed V and J ends, which lost 4 bases and 3 bases, there was a span of 7 bases. The CDR3 extends over 11 amino acids.

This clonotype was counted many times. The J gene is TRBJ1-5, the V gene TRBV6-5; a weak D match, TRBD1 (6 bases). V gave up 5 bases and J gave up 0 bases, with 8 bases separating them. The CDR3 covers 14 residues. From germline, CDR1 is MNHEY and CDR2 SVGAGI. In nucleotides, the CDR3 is TGTGCCAGCAGTCGGGACACTAGCAATCAGCCCCAGCATTTT. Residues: CASSRDTSNQPQHF.

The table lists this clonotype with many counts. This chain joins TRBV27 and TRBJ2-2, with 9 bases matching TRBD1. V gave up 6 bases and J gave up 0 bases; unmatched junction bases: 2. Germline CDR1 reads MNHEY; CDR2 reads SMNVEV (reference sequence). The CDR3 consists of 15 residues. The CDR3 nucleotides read TGTGCCAGCAGCTACAGGGGGCCGAACACCGGGGAGCTGTTTTTT. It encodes CASSYRGPNTGELFF.

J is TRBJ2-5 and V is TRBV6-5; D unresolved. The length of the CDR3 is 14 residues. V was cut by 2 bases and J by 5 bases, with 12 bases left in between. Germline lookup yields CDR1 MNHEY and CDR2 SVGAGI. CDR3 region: CASSYNGGVETQYF. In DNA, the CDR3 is TGTGCCAGCAGTTACAACGGCGGCGTGGAGACCCAGTACTTC.

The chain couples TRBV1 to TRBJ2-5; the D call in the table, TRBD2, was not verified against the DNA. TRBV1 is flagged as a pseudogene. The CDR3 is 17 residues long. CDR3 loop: CTSSQNTSGDPGETQYF. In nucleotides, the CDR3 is TGCACCAGCAGCCAAAATACTAGCGGGGACCCAGGGGAGACCCAGTACTTC.

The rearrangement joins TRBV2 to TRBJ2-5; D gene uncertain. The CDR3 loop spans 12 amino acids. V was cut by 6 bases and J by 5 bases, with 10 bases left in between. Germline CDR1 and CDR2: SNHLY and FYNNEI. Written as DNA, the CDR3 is TGTGCCAGCAGGCTAGGGATGGAGACCCAGTACTTC. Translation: CASRLGMETQYF.

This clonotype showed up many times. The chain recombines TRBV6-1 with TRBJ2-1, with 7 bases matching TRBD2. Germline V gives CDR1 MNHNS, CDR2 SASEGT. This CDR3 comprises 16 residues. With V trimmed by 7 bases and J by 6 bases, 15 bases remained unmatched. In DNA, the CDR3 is TGTGCCAGCATGACGGCTAGCGGCCTTGCGGTCAATGAGCAGTTCTTC. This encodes CASMTASGLAVNEQFF.

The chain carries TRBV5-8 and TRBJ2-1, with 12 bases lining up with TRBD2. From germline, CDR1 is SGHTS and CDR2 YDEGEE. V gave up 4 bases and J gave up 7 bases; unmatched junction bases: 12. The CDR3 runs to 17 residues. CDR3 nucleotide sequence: TGTGCCAGCAGCCTTCACCTCGGGACTAGCGGGTTGAATGAGCAGTTCTTC. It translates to CASSLHLGTSGLNEQFF.

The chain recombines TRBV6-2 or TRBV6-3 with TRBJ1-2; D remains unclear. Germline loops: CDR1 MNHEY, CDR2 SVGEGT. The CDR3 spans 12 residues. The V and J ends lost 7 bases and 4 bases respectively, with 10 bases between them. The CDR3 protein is CASTDLIYGYTF. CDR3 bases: TGTGCCAGCACGGACCTAATCTATGGCTACACCTTC.

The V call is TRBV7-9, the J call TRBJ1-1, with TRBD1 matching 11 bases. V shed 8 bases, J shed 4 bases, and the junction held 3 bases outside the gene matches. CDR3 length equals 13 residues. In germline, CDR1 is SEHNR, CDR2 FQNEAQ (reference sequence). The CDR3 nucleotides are TGTGCCAGCGGACAGGGGGCATTCACTGAAGCTTTCTTT. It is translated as CASGQGAFTEAFF.

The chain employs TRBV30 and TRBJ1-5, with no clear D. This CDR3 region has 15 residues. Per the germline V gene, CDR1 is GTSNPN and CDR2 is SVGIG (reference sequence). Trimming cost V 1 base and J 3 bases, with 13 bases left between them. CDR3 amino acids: CAWSGAGSLNQPQHF. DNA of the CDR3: TGTGCCTGGAGTGGGGCCGGGTCCCTCAATCAGCCCCAGCATTTT.

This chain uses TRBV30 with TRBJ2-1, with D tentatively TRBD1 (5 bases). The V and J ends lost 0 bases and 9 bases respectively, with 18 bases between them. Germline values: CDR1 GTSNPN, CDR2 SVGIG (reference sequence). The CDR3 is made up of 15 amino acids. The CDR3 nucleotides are TGTGCCTGGAGTGTACTGGCGGTAGGGGTTGGTGAGCAGTTCTTC. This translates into CAWSVLAVGVGEQFF.

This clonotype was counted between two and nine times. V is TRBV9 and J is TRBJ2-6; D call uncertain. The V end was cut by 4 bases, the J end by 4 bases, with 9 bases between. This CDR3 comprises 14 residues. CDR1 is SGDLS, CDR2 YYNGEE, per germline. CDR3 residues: CASSPPTGANVLTF. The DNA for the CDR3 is TGTGCCAGCAGCCCTCCGACAGGGGCCAACGTCCTGACTTTC.

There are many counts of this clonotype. The CDR3 DNA reads TGTGCCAGCAGCCAAGAAGGCCTAGCGAGCACCGGGGAGCTGTTTTTT. Amino acid sequence: CASSQEGLASTGELFF. The V and J genes are TRBV4-2 and TRBJ2-2, with a weak D call TRBD2 (6 bases). Trimming pared 0 bases from V and 4 bases from J, leaving 12 bases between. The CDR3 length is 16 residues. CDR1 and CDR2 (germline): LGHNA, YNFKEQ.

The CDR3 sequence is CASSLEEGDQETQYF. As DNA, the CDR3 is TGTGCCAGCAGTTTAGAGGAGGGGGATCAAGAGACCCAGTACTTC. The chain has TRBV12-3 or TRBV12-4 and TRBJ2-5; D may correspond to TRBD1 or TRBD2 (6 bases each). This CDR3 contains 15 residues. V gave up 1 base and J gave up 2 bases, with 11 bases separating them.

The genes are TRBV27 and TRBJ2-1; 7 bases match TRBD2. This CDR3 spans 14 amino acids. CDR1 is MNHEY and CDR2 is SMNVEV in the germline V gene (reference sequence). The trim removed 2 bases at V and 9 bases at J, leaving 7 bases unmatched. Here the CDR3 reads CASSLGAGAAEQFF. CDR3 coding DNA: TGTGCCAGCAGTTTAGGGGCGGGAGCGGCTGAGCAGTTCTTC.

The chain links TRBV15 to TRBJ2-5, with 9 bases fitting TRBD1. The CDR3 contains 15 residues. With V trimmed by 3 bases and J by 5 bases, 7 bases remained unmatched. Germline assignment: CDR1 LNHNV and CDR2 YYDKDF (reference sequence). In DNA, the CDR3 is TGTGCCACCAGCAGTGGGGACAGGGTTAGGGAGACCCAGTACTTC. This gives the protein CATSSGDRVRETQYF.